Ten or more counts support the clone carrying this T cell receptor beta chain. TCRdb fed the 5' RACE reads into MiXCR, producing one record per CDR3 protein. The repertoire consists of 250,000 to 350,000 distinct CDR3 sequences, with around 19% occurring once and the leading ten covering over 20%. The length of the CDR3 is 13 residues. Germline V lookup: CDR1 SGHRS, CDR2 YFSETQ. V was cut by 5 bases and J by 0 bases, with 7 bases left in between. This record belongs to a study of T-cell memory formation after mild COVID-19. Sequencing was carried out using PBMCs or a T cell subset sorted from them (not recorded which). This sequence was found in a man aged 18 to 30 who had mild COVID-19 (a few samples of this study predate the infection). Cell type and time point are not known. V and J are TRBV5-1 and TRBJ2-3, with no clear D. For the CDR3, the DNA is TGCGCCAGCAGGCAGGACAGCACAGATACGCAGTATTTT. This sequence encodes CASRQDSTDTQYF. Full variable domain (rest looked up from reference TRBV5-1 and TRBJ2-3): KAGVTQTPRYLIKTRGQQVTLSCSPISGHRSVSWYQQTPGQGLQFLFEYFSETQRNKGNFPGRFSGRQFSNSRSEMNVSTLELGDSALYLCASRQDSTDTQYFGPGTRLTVL.